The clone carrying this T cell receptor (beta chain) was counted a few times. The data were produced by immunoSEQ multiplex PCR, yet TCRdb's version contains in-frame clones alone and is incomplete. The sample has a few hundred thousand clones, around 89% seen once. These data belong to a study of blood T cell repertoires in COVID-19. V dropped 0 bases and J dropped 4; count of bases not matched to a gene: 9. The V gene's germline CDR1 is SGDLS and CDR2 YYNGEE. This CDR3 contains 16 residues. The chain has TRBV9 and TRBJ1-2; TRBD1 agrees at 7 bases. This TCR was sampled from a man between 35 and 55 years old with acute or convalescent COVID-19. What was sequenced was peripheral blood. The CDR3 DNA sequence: TGTGCCAGCAGCGTAGAGTTAACTCCAGGGGGCTATGGCTACACCTTC. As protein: CASSVELTPGGYGYTF.